Following are 9 T cell receptor beta chains from one sample sequenced in a study of T-cell memory formation after mild COVID-19. TCRdb re-called the 5' RACE reads with MiXCR, one entry per CDR3 protein. The sample consists of roughly 400,000 distinct CDR3 sequences, 24% of them appearing once. The specimen sequenced was PBMCs or a T cell subset sorted from them (not recorded which). Receptor source: an adult woman who had mild COVID-19 (a few samples of this study predate the infection). Cell type and time point are not known.

This clonotype was detected a few times. The junction and the germline gene differ at one end; a read error may be behind it. The chain carries TRBV5-1 and TRBJ2-3, with 9 nucleotides matching TRBD2. This CDR3 comprises 16 residues. The germline V gene encodes CDR1 SGHRS and CDR2 YFSETQ. CDR3 in amino acids: CASRLTSGLSTDTQYF. Written as DNA, the CDR3 is TGCGCCAGCCGCTTGACTAGCGGCCTAAGCACAGATACGCAGTATTTT.

This rearrangement joins TRBV12-3 or TRBV12-4 to TRBJ1-2; 7 positions agree with TRBD1. The CDR3 length is 14 residues. With 5 bases clipped from V and 8 bases from J, the junction kept 11 bases outside the gene matches. The CDR3 DNA follows: TGTGCCAGCAGTCTAGGGACAGCCTCCCTGGGCTACACCTTC. Encoded protein: CASSLGTASLGYTF.

J is TRBJ1-5 and V is TRBV9; D is ambiguous. The CDR3 spans 14 residues. The germline V gene encodes CDR1 SGDLS and CDR2 YYNGEE. Trimming took off 0 bases at V and 1 base at J, with 5 bases between the two ends. The CDR3, as DNA: TGTGCCAGCAGCGTAGCTTCCAGCAATCAGCCCCAGCATTTT. The encoded protein is CASSVASSNQPQHF.

J is TRBJ1-1 and V is TRBV19, with a weak D call TRBD1 (5 bases). The CDR3 runs to 13 residues. Trimming removed 3 bases at V and 1 base at J, with 6 bases between. Per germline, CDR1 LNHDA and CDR2 SQIVND (reference sequence). CDR3 nucleotides: TGTGCCAGTAGTATCACAGGGAACACTGAAGCTTTCTTT. Its protein is CASSITGNTEAFF.

Only a few counts were recorded for this clonotype. The chain recombines TRBV4-2 with TRBJ1-5; tentatively, D is TRBD1 (6 bases). Trimming left V 4 bases short and J 0 bases short, with 10 bases between. CDR1 is LGHNA, CDR2 YNFKEQ, per germline. The CDR3 runs 15 residues. The CDR3 reads CASSPRTDSNQPQHF. In DNA, the CDR3 is TGTGCCAGCAGCCCCCGGACAGATAGCAATCAGCCCCAGCATTTT.

V gene TRBV12-3 or TRBV12-4 combines with J gene TRBJ2-7, with TRBD2 matching over 10 bases. CDR3 size: 16 residues. Trimming cost V 2 bases and J 4 bases; bases outside gene matches: 8. The CDR3 DNA reads as TGTGCCAGCAGTTTACTCGGCCTAGCGGGAGCATACGAGCAGTACTTC. It codes for CASSLLGLAGAYEQYF.

This clonotype occurred a few times. V is TRBV28 and J is TRBJ2-7; D ambiguous. Trimming shortened V by 4 bases and J by 3 bases, and 7 bases separated the two germline ends. Germline CDR1 and CDR2: MDHEN and SYDVKM. The CDR3 runs to 12 residues. The CDR3 region has the DNA TGTGCCAGCAGTTCCGACGTCTACGAGCAGTACTTC. The encoded protein is CASSSDVYEQYF.

This chain joins TRBV9 and TRBJ1-3; D is undetermined. V lost 1 base to trimming and J lost 9 bases, with 8 bases between them. The germline gives CDR1 SGDLS, CDR2 YYNGEE. CDR3 length equals 12 residues. The CDR3 bases are TGTGCCAGCAGCGTAATGGCCAGCACCATATATTTT. Its protein is CASSVMASTIYF.

There are many counts of this clonotype. The chain combines TRBV7-2 with TRBJ2-1; D might be TRBD2 (5 bases). CDR3 length: 12 residues. Germline V CDR1 and CDR2: SGHTA, FQGNSA. The V end lost 5 bases, the J end lost 3 bases, and 5 bases lay between the germline ends. The DNA of the CDR3 is TGTGCCAGCAGCCGGGACTACAATGAGCAGTTCTTC. It encodes CASSRDYNEQFF.